The next 2 T cell receptor beta chains were all read from a single sample in a study of blood T cell repertoires in COVID-19. Here immunoSEQ multiplex PCR was the method, and the copy in TCRdb shows in-frame clones only, minus some. This table holds roughly 140,000 clones, approximately 87% found once. The sample comprised PBMCs or T cells enriched from blood (not recorded which). The receptors derive from a man in his fifties in a cohort exposed to, infected with or recovered from COVID-19 (not recorded which).

This sequence joins TRBV7-2 and TRBJ1-4; 9 nucleotides agree with TRBD1. From germline, CDR1 is SGHTA and CDR2 FQGNSA. The V and J ends lost 5 bases and 8 bases, in that order; junction bases with no gene match: 12. The CDR3 totals 16 residues. The chain's CDR3 is CASSRRQGVVREKLFF. The CDR3 nucleotides read TGTGCCAGCAGCCGTCGACAGGGGGTGGTGAGGGAAAAACTGTTTTTT.

This chain links TRBV3-1 (or the pseudogene TRBV3-2) with TRBJ2-3; D perhaps matches TRBD2 (5 bases). Deletions cut 1 base from V and 3 bases from J, with 14 bases between. The CDR3 extends over 16 amino acids. Germline values: CDR1 LGHDT, CDR2 YNNKEL (reference sequence). The CDR3 nucleotides are TGTGCCAGCAGCCAAGGACCTAGCCAGCAGACAGATACGCAGTATTTT. It encodes CASSQGPSQQTDTQYF.